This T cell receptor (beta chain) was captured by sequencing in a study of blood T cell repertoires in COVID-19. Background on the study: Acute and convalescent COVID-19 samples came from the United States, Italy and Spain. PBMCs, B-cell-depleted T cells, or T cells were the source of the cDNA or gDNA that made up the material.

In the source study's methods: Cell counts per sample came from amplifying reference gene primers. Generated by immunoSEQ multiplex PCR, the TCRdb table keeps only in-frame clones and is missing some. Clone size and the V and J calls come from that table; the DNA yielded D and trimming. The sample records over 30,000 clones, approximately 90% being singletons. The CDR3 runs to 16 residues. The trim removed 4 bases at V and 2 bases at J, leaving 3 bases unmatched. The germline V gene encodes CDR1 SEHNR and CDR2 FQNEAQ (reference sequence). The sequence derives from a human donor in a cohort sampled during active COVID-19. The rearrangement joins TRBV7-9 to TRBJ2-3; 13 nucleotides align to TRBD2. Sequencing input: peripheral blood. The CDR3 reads CASSSTSGRYTDTQYF. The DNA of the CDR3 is TGTGCCAGCAGCTCGACTAGCGGGAGGTACACAGATACGCAGTATTTT. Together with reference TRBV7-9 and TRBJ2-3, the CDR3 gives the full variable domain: DTGVSQNPRHKITKRGQNVTFRCDPISEHNRLYWYRQTLGQGPEFLTYFQNEAQLEKSRLLSDRFSAERPKGSFSTLEIQRTEQGDSAMYLCASSSTSGRYTDTQYFGPGTRLTVL.